This paragraph reports one T cell receptor (beta chain). The record originates from a study of control samples from healthy donors and cancer patients. Unmatched junction bases numbered 10, after V lost 5 bases and J lost 13 bases. The CDR3 runs to 14 residues. Germline CDR1 and CDR2: MNHEY and SMNVEV (reference sequence). The table came from immunoSEQ multiplex PCR; TCRdb's copy has only in-frame clones and leaves some out. The sample carries 100,000 to 150,000 clones, roughly 92% recorded once. Input material: PBMCs. The V gene is TRBV27, the J gene TRBJ2-1; 11 bases are a match to TRBD1. The TCR comes from a man aged 80 or over with head and neck cancer. In DNA form, the CDR3 reads TGTGCCAGCAGTAGGGGGACAGGGGGTTTTGGTCAGTTCTTC. It is translated as CASSRGTGGFGQFF.